These T cell receptor beta chains were read from a single sample in a study of blood T cells in healthy people across ages. A single record per CDR3 protein comes from TCRdb applying MiXCR to the 5' RACE reads. The sample consists of 700,000 or so distinct CDR3 sequences, approximately 22% of them appearing once. Sequenced sample: blood. The receptors come from a man in his sixties or seventies in good health. The CDR3 runs from the conserved cysteine through the conserved F or W. Each record gives: D gene, clone size, J gene, V gene, CDR3 DNA, CDR3 protein. A D gene is named only where the DNA matches it firmly. Clone size is stated in some rows and not others, as once, few, many or a class when expanded.

-,-,TRBJ1-2,TRBV19,TGTGCCAGTAGTAGCCCCCCAGCGATCAACTATGGCTACACCTTC,CASSSPPAINYGYTF
-,-,TRBJ1-6,TRBV6-5,TGTGCCAGCAGGAGGGGCAATTCACCCCTCCACTTT,CASRRGNSPLHF
-,once,TRBJ2-1,TRBV27,TGTGCCAGCAGTTTAAGGGTCGTGAGGGAGGAGGTAGGAAATGAGCAGTTCTTC,CASSLRVVREEVGNEQFF
-,-,TRBJ2-6,TRBV14,TGTGCCAGCAGCCAACAGGGAGCTGGGGCCAACGTCCTGACTTTC,CASSQQGAGANVLTF
-,few,TRBJ2-6,TRBV6-2/TRBV6-3,TGTGCCAGCAGCAGCCTTCTCTCGTCTGGGGCCAACGTCCTGACTTTC,CASSSLLSSGANVLTF
-,-,TRBJ2-3,TRBV7-2,TGTGCCAGCACCCAGTGGCGAGGAGATACGCAGTATTTT,CASTQWRGDTQYF
TRBD1,-,TRBJ2-3,TRBV12-5,TGTGCTAGTGGTTTGTTCCCCCACGGACAGGTGGTTTTCGATACGCAGTATTTT,CASGLFPHGQVVFDTQYF
-,-,TRBJ1-1,TRBV12-3/TRBV12-4,TGTGCCAGCAGCACAGGGTTCATGACTGAAGCTTTCTTT,CASSTGFMTEAFF
TRBD2,few,TRBJ2-3,TRBV7-8,TGTGCCAGCAGGACTAGCGGGGGCACCACGCAGTATTTT,CASRTSGGTTQYF
-,-,TRBJ2-3,TRBV5-1,TGCGCCAGCAGCTTAGGTCTCCTAGACACAGATACGCAGTATTTT,CASSLGLLDTDTQYF
-,-,TRBJ1-1,TRBV14,TGTGCCAGCAGCCGGGTGGGGGTTTTCACTGAAGCTTTCTTT,CASSRVGVFTEAFF
-,few,TRBJ2-5,TRBV29-1,TGCAGCGGGGGTGAAGAGACCCAGTACTTC,CSGGEETQYF
-,-,TRBJ1-1,TRBV5-1,TGCGCCAGCAGTCAGGACCCCAACCCCACCACTGAAGCTTTCTTT,CASSQDPNPTTEAFF
-,few,TRBJ2-1,TRBV28,TGTGCCAGCACCCCACCGACGGGGGGCCAGAGATCCTACAATGAGCAGTTCTTC,CASTPPTGGQRSYNEQFF
-,few,TRBJ2-4,TRBV6-6,TGTGCCAGCAGTTCGGACCGTGTAGCCAAAAACATTCAGTACTTC,CASSSDRVAKNIQYF
TRBD1,-,TRBJ2-7,TRBV24-1,TGTGCCACCAGTGACAATACGGGACAGGGGGGCGAGCAGTACTTC,CATSDNTGQGGEQYF
TRBD1,-,TRBJ1-4,TRBV5-1,TGCGCCAGCAGCTTCGTGCGACCGGGACAGGGCACTAATGAAAAACTGTTTTTT,CASSFVRPGQGTNEKLFF
-,-,TRBJ2-3,TRBV7-9,TGTGCCAGCAGCTTAGCGCTTGCAAAAAGCACAGATACGCAGTATTTT,CASSLALAKSTDTQYF
TRBD1,few,TRBJ1-1,TRBV3-1,TGTGCCAGCAGCCGTAACAGGGGGGCGGATGAAGCTTTCTTT,CASSRNRGADEAFF
TRBD2,-,TRBJ2-5,TRBV15,TGTGCCACCAGTTTGGGACTAGCGTTCTACCTCGGGGAGACCCAGTACTTC,CATSLGLAFYLGETQYF
-,-,TRBJ2-5,TRBV20-1,TGCAGTGCTAGAGCGGGGAGGTACCAAGAGACCCAGTACTTC,CSARAGRYQETQYF
-,-,TRBJ2-6,TRBV5-1,TGCGCCAGCAGCAGTCCCAATTCAGGGACTTCTGGGGCCAACGTCCTGACTTTC,CASSSPNSGTSGANVLTF
TRBD1,few,TRBJ2-1,TRBV29-1,TGCAGCGGTCGCTTGAGGGACAGGGTAATGAGTAATGAGCAGTTCTTC,CSGRLRDRVMSNEQFF
TRBD1,-,TRBJ1-2,TRBV2,TGTGCCAGCAGTAAAGATGGACAGGCGGTCTATGGCTACACCTTC,CASSKDGQAVYGYTF